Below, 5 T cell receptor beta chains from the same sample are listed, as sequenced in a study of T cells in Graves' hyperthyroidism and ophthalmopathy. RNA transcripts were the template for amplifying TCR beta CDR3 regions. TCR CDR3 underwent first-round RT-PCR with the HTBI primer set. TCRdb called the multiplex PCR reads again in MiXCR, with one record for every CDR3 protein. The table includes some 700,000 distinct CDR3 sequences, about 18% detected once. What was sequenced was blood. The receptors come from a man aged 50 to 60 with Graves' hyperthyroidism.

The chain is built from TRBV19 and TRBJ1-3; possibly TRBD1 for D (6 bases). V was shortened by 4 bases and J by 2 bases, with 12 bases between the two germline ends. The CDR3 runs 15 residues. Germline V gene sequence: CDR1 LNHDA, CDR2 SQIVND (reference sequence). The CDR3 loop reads CASSTLQGPGNTIYF. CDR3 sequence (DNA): TGTGCCAGTAGTACGCTACAGGGACCTGGAAACACCATATATTTT.

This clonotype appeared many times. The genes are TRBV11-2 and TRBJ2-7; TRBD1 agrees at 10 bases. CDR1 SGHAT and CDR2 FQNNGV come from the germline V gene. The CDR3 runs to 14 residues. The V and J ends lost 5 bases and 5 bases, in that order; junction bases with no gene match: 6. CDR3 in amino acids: CASSLDRGHDEQYF. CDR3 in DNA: TGTGCCAGCAGCCTCGACAGGGGGCACGACGAGCAGTACTTC.

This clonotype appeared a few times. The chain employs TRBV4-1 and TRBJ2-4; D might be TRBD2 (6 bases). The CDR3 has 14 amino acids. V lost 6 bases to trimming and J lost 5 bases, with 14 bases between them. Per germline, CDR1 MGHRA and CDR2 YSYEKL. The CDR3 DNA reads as TGCGCCAGCAGGGGACTTAGCCGGGAAAACATTCAGTACTTC. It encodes CASRGLSRENIQYF.

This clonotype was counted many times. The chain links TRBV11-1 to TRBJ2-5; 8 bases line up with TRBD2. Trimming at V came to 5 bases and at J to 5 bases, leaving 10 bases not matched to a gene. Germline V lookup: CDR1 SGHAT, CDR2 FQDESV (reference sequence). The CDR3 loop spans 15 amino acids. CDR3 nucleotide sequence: TGTGCCAGCAGCGCCCGGACTAGCCCGTTCGAGACCCAGTACTTC. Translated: CASSARTSPFETQYF. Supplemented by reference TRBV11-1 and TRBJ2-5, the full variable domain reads EAEVAQSPRYKITEKSQAVAFWCDPISGHATLYWYRQILGQGPELLVQFQDESVVDDSQLPKDRFSAERLKGVDSTLKIQPAELGDSAMYLCASSARTSPFETQYFGPGTRLLVL.

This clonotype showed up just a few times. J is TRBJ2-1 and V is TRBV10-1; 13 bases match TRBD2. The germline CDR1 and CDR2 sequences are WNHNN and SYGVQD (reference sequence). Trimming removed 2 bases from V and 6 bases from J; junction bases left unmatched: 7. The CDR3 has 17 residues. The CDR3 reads CASSEPGGLAGLNEQFF. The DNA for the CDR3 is TGCGCCAGCAGTGAGCCAGGGGGACTAGCGGGACTCAATGAGCAGTTCTTC.